The source of this TCR beta chain is a study of regulatory T cells in long-lasting Graves disease. Time point: newly diagnosed GD, antithyroid drugs for less than 3 months. The TCR library was prepared using RNA isolated from PBMCs. CDR3 regions were amplified by Arm-PCR using iRepertoire HTBI primers to build TCR beta libraries. TCRdb re-analysed the multiplex PCR reads in MiXCR, keeping a single row per CDR3 protein. The sample yields roughly 380,000 distinct CDR3 sequences, approximately 15% seen once. Only a few counts were recorded for this clonotype. Its specificity is not known. One end of the junction does not line up with germline, which may come from a read error. Broader study findings: There were preferences for TRBV28, TRBJ1-2 and TRBJ2-5 in persistent disease.

The CDR3 extends over 17 amino acids. Germline CDR1 and CDR2: SSHAT and FNYEAQ (reference sequence). Another study also made use of these data, one on T cells in Graves' hyperthyroidism and ophthalmopathy.

The starting material was peripheral blood mononuclear cells (PBMCs), obtained at new diagnosis, from a patient treated with antithyroid drugs. The TCR comes from a man between 40 and 49 years old with Graves disease. The V and J genes are TRBV7-7 and TRBJ2-5, with TRBD1 matching over 10 bases. CDR3 DNA: TGTGCTAGCAGCCGGTTCAGCGGGACAGGGGATGGAGAGACCCAGTACTTC. Encoded protein: CASSRFSGTGDGETQYF.